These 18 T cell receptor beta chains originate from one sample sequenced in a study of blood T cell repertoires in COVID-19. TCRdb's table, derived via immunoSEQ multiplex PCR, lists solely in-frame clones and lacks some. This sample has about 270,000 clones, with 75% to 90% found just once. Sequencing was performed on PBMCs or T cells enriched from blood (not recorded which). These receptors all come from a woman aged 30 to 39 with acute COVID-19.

The CDR3: CASSRGQGSTGELFF. For the CDR3, the DNA is TGTGCCAGCAGCCGCGGACAGGGGAGCACCGGGGAGCTGTTTTTT. This rearrangement joins TRBV9 to TRBJ2-2, with 9 nucleotides matching TRBD1. There are 15 residues in the CDR3. Germline assignment: CDR1 SGDLS and CDR2 YYNGEE. The J segment lost 4 bases and the V segment lost 4 bases, leaving 5 bases of the junction unmatched.

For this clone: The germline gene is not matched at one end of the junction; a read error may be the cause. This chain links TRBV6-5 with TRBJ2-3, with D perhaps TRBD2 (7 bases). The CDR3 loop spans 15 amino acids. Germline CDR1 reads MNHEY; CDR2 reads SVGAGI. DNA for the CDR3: TGTGCCAGCAGTGACTCGACTAGGGGGGGAGATACGCAGTATTTT. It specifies CASSDSTRGGDTQYF.

The CDR3 nucleotides are TGCAGCGTGGGACAGGGGGATGGATCACCCCTCCACTTT. The encoded protein is CSVGQGDGSPLHF. V is TRBV29-1 and J is TRBJ1-6; 11 bases map to TRBD1. CDR1 and CDR2 (germline): SQVTM, ANQGSEA. The CDR3 contains 13 residues. After removal of 6 bases from V and 10 bases from J, the junction contained 5 bases not matched to a gene.

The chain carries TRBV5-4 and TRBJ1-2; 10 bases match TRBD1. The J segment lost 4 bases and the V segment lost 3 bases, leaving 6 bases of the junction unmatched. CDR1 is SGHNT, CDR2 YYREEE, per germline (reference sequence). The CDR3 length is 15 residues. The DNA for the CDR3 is TGTGCCAGCAGCTCGACAGGGGGCGAGGGCTATGGCTACACCTTC. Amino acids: CASSSTGGEGYGYTF.

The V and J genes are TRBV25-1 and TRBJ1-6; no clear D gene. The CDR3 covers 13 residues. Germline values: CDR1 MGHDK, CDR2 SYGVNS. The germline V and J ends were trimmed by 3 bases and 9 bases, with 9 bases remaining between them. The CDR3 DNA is TGTGCCAGCAGTGACGGAGGTAGTTCACCCCTCCACTTT. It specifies CASSDGGSSPLHF.

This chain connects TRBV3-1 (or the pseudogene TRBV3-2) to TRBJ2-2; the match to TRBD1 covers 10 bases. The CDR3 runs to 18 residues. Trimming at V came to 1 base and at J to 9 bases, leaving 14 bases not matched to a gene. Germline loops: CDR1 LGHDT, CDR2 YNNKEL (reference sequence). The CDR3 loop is CASSQVGAPGTGVRELFF. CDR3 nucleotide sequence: TGTGCCAGCAGCCAAGTAGGGGCCCCCGGGACAGGGGTTCGGGAGCTGTTTTTT.

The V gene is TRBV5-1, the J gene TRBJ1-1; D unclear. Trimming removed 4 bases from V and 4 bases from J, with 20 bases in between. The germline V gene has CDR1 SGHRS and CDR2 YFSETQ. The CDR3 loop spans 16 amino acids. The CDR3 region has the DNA TGCGCCAGCAGCACAGCTGGACCTGGAGCGGGCACTGAAGCTTTCTTT. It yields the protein CASSTAGPGAGTEAFF.

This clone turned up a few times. CDR3 DNA sequence: TGTGCCAGCAGCCTGATTAGCACCGGGGAGCTGTTTTTT. This encodes CASSLISTGELFF. The chain uses TRBV11-2 and TRBJ2-2; no firm D call. Germline lookup yields CDR1 SGHAT and CDR2 FQNNGV. The V and J ends lost 5 bases and 4 bases respectively, with 8 bases between them. This CDR3 comprises 13 residues.

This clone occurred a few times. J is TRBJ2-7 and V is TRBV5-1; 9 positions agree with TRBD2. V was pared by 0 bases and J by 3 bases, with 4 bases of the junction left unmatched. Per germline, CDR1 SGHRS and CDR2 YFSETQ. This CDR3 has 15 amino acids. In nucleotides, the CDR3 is TGCGCCAGCAGCTTGGCGGGGACTAGCCTCTACGAGCAGTACTTC. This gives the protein CASSLAGTSLYEQYF.

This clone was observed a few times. The CDR3 reads CASSLWTAHEQYF. The CDR3 DNA reads TGCGCCAGCAGCCTATGGACAGCCCACGAGCAGTACTTC. The chain joins TRBV4-1 to TRBJ2-7, with D possibly TRBD1 on 6 matching bases. The V gene lost 4 bases and the J gene lost 5 bases, with 12 bases spanning the gap. CDR1 is MGHRA, CDR2 YSYEKL, per germline. The CDR3 has 13 amino acids.

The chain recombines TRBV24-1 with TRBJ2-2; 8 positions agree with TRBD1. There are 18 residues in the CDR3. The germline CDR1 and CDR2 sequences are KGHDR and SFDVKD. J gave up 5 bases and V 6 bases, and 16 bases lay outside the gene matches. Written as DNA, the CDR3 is TGTGCCACCAGTCGACGGCAGGGGGCCAAATGGAGGACCGGGGAGCTGTTTTTT. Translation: CATSRRQGAKWRTGELFF.

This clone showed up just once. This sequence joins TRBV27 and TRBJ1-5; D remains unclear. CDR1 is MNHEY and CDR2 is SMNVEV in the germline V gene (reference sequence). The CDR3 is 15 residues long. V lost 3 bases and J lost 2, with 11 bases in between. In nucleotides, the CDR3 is TGTGCCAGCAGTTTGAACAGAGTTGGCAATCAGCCCCAGCATTTT. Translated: CASSLNRVGNQPQHF.

CDR3 sequence (DNA): TGTGCCAGCTCACCACCGAGGGACAGGGTCCAGGCAGATACGCAGTATTTT. The encoded protein is CASSPPRDRVQADTQYF. The chain has TRBV18 and TRBJ2-3; TRBD1 matches at 9 bases. From germline, CDR1 is KGHSH and CDR2 LQKENI. V was pared by 0 bases and J by 4 bases, with 8 bases of the junction left unmatched. The length of the CDR3 is 17 residues.

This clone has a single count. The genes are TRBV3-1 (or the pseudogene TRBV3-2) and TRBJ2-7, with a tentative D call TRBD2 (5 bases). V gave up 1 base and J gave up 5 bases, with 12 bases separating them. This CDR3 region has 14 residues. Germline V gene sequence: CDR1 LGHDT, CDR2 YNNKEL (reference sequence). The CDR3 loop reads CASSQAPGIHEQYF. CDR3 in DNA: TGTGCCAGCAGCCAAGCTCCGGGGATCCACGAGCAGTACTTC.

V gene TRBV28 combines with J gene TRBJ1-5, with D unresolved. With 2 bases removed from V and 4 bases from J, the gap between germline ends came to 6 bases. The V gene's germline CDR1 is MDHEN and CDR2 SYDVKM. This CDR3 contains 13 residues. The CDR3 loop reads CASSLPVNQPQHF. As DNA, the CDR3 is TGTGCCAGCAGTTTACCGGTTAATCAGCCCCAGCATTTT.

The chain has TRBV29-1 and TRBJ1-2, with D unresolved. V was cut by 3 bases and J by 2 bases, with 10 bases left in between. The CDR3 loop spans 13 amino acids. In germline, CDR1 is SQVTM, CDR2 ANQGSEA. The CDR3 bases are TGCAGCGTTGACTCCGGGGAGAACTATGGCTACACCTTC. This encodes CSVDSGENYGYTF.

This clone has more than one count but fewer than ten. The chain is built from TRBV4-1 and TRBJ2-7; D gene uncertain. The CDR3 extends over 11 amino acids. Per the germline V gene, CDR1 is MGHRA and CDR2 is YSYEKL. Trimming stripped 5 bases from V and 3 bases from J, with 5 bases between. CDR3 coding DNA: TGCGCCAGCAGCAATTACTACGAGCAGTACTTC. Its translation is CASSNYYEQYF.

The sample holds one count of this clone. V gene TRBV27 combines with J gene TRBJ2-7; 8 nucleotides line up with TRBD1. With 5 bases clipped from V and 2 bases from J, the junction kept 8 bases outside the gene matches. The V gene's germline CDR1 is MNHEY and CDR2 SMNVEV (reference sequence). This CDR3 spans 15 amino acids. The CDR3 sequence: CASSLEDREPYEQYF. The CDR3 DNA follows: TGTGCCAGCAGTCTAGAGGACAGGGAACCCTACGAGCAGTACTTC.